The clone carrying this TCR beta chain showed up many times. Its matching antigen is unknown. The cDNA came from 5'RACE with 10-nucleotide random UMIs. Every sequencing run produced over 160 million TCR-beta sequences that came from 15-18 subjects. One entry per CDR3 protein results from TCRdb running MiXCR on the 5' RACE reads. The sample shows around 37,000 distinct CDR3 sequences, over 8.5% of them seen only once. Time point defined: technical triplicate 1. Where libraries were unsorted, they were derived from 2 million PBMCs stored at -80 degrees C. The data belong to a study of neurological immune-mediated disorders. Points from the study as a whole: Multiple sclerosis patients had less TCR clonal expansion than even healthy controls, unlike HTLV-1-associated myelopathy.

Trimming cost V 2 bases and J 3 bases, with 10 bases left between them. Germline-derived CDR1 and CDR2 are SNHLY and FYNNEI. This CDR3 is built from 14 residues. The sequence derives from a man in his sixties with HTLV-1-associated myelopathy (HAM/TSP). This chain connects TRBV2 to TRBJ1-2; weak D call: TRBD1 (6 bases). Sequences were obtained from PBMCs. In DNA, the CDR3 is TGTGCCAGCAGTGAAAGGGGGGCGGACTATGGCTACACCTTC. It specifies CASSERGADYGYTF.